Listed below are T cell receptor beta chains from one sample, sequenced in a study of T cells in localized non-small cell lung cancer. Assay: immunoSEQ multiplex PCR; the TCRdb copy retains only in-frame clones and omits some. The data hold tens of thousands of clones, with about 90% observed a single time. The specimen comprised peripheral blood, sampled before any cancer treatment. Receptors were obtained from a woman aged 40-69 years with stage I lung adenocarcinoma. CDR3s include the opening cysteine and the closing phenylalanine or tryptophan. The D gene is left open where the match is weak. Some rows have no size entry. The others give once, few or many, or a class for an expanded clone.

>TRBJ1-5|TRBV30|.|TRBD1
CAWAGQGVGQPQHF
TGTGCCTGGGCGGGACAGGGCGTGGGTCAGCCCCAGCATTTT
>TRBJ2-3|TRBV6-5|.|TRBD1
CASRRTGRADTQYF
TGTGCCAGCAGACGGACAGGGCGGGCAGATACGCAGTATTTT
>TRBJ1-5|TRBV4-2|few|.
CASSQGGELENQPQHF
TGTGCCAGCAGCCAAGGCGGGGAATTAGAGAATCAGCCCCAGCATTTT
>TRBJ2-1|TRBV7-9|.|.
CASSFSQGTPAREFF
TGTGCCAGCAGCTTTTCACAGGGAACCCCCGCCCGGGAGTTCTTC
>TRBJ1-1|TRBV15|.|.
CATSAGRVTEAFF
TGTGCCACCAGCGCCGGGAGGGTCACTGAAGCTTTCTTT
>TRBJ2-1|TRBV19|.|TRBD2
CASSIFPSGSSYNEQFF
TGTGCCAGTAGTATATTCCCTAGCGGGAGCTCCTACAATGAGCAGTTCTTC
>TRBJ1-6|TRBV5-1|.|.
CASSSDPVGNSPLHF
TGCGCCAGCAGCTCGGACCCTGTCGGCAATTCACCCCTCCACTTT
>TRBJ1-2|TRBV19|.|TRBD1
CASRPGTGNGYTF
TGTGCCAGTAGACCCGGGACAGGGAACGGCTACACCTTC
>TRBJ2-4|TRBV28|.|.
CASSPPGAKNIQYF
TGTGCCAGCAGTCCGCCGGGAGCCAAAAACATTCAGTACTTC
>TRBJ1-1|TRBV5-1|.|TRBD1
CASADRETSEAFF
TGCGCCAGCGCGGACAGGGAAACGTCTGAAGCTTTCTTT
>TRBJ2-5|TRBV28|.|TRBD2
CASSFITGGSETQYF
TGTGCCAGCAGTTTTATTACGGGAGGGTCTGAGACCCAGTACTTC
>TRBJ2-7|TRBV7-2|.|TRBD1
CASSLATGSPEQYF
TGTGCCAGCAGCTTAGCGACAGGGAGCCCCGAGCAGTACTTC
>TRBJ2-7|TRBV30|few|.
CAWSALTYEQYF
TGTGCCTGGAGTGCTCTCACCTACGAGCAGTACTTC
>TRBJ2-2|TRBV5-1|once|TRBD2
CASSFQAGFTGELFF
TGCGCCAGCAGCTTCCAAGCGGGGTTCACCGGGGAGCTGTTTTTT
>TRBJ2-5|TRBV9|.|.
CASSVERASQETQYF
TGTGCCAGCAGCGTAGAGAGAGCCAGCCAAGAGACCCAGTACTTC
>TRBJ1-5|TRBV19|.|.
CASSSNRDQPQHF
TGTGCCAGTAGTTCCAACAGGGATCAGCCCCAGCATTTT
>TRBJ2-3|TRBV4-3|.|TRBD2
CASSQGSGSTDTQYF
TGCGCCAGCAGCCAAGGCAGCGGGAGTACAGATACGCAGTATTTT